This TCR beta chain originates from a study of T cells in Graves' hyperthyroidism and ophthalmopathy. The TCR beta CDR3 regions underwent amplification using RNA transcripts as the source. First-round RT-PCR with HTBI primers amplified the TCR CDR3 region. TCRdb analysed the multiplex PCR reads with MiXCR anew, one entry per CDR3 protein. There are around 400,000 distinct CDR3 sequences in the sample; around 25% occur only once, and 73% lies in the top ten. This clonotype was seen many times. Trimming pared 6 bases from V and 11 bases from J, leaving 11 bases between. The germline V gene encodes CDR1 MDHEN and CDR2 SYDVKM. This CDR3 is built from 11 residues.

This receptor was taken from a man aged 50 to 59 with Graves' hyperthyroidism. The chain joins TRBV28 to TRBJ1-5; D gene unclear. The sample taken for sequencing was blood. The CDR3 spells CASRGIEAQHF. CDR3 in DNA: TGTGCCAGCAGAGGGATCGAAGCCCAGCATTTT.